Included here is one TCR beta chain sequence, with context. The time point was: before trial treatment. The data originate from a study of low-dose radiotherapy and immunotherapy resistance in tumors. Background on the study: The regimen for patients comprised intravenous nivolumab 240 mg every two weeks plus intravenous ipilimumab 1 mg/kg every six weeks. Every two weeks, cyclophosphamide 200 mg/m2 was infused one day before radiation plus immunotherapy.

Covering alpha and beta chains, TRAV- and TRBV-specific primers were used for the first-strand cDNA. With a V-primer adapter and a constant-region primer, TCRs were amplified for approximately 20 PCR cycles. mRNA, after isolation, was amplified by in vitro transcription. MiXCR, run by TCRdb on the reads, gives a single entry per CDR3 protein. Among around 65,000 distinct CDR3 sequences listed, 26% were seen once. Germline V CDR1 and CDR2: SGHTA, FQGNSA. With 1 base clipped from V and 1 base from J, the junction kept 10 bases outside the gene matches. CDR3 size: 18 residues. The chain carries TRBV7-2 and TRBJ2-1; 7 bases line up with TRBD1. The origin of this receptor is a male donor with rectosigmoid adenocarcinoma. The sequencing here drew on PBMCs, taken before treatment. The CDR3 region has the DNA TGTGCCAGCAGCTTAGACTACACTTACAGGGGTTCCTACAATGAGCAGTTCTTC. This gives the protein CASSLDYTYRGSYNEQFF.